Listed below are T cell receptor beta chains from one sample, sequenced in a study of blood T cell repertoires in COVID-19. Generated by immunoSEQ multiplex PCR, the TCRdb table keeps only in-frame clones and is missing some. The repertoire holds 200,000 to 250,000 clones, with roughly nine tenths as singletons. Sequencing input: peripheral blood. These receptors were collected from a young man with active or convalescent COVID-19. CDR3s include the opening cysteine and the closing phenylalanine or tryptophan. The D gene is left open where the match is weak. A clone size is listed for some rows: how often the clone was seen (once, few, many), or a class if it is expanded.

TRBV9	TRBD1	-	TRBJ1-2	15	TGTGCCAGCAGCGGGCCGGGACAGGGGTACTCGGGCTACACCTTC	CASSGPGQGYSGYTF
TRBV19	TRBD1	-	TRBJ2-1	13	TGTGCCGCCGGGACAGGGCTCTACAATGAGCAGTTCTTC	CAAGTGLYNEQFF
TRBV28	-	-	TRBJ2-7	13	TGTGCCAGCAGTCCGTCCACGCTCACCGGGGGGTACTTC	CASSPSTLTGGYF
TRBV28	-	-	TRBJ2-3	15	TGTGCCAGCAGCTATAGCGGTCTGAGCACAGATACGCAGTATTTT	CASSYSGLSTDTQYF
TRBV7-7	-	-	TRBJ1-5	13	TGTGCCAGCAGCTTGGACAGCAGTCAGCCCCAGCATTTT	CASSLDSSQPQHF
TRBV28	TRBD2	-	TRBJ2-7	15	TGTGCCAGCAGCTCCCCTAGCGGATATTCCTACGAGCAGTACTTC	CASSSPSGYSYEQYF
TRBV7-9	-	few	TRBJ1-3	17	TGTGCCAGCAGCTTAGCCGACAGGTCGCCCTCTGGAAACACCATATATTTT	CASSLADRSPSGNTIYF
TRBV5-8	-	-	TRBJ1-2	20	TGTGCCAGCAGCTTGACCCCCTCCGGGTCACTCGGGGGAGTGGGCTATGGCTACACCTTC	CASSLTPSGSLGGVGYGYTF
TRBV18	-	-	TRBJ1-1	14	TGTGCCAGCTCACCCCTCAGTATAAACACTGAAGCTTTCTTT	CASSPLSINTEAFF
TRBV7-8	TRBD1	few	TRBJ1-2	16	TGTGCCAGCAGCTTAGCTCCCTCGACAGGGGAGTATGGCTACACCTTC	CASSLAPSTGEYGYTF
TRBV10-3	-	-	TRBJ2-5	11	TGTGCCATCAGTGTGCGGGAGACCCAGTACTTC	CAISVRETQYF
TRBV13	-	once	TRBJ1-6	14	TGTGCCAGCAGCCCAGGGGCCGGATTTTCACCCCTCCACTTT	CASSPGAGFSPLHF
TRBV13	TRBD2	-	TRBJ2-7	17	TGTGCCAGCAGCCCAAGGACTAGCGGGAGGACACCCTACGAGCAGTACTTC	CASSPRTSGRTPYEQYF
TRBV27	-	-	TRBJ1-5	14	TGTGCCAGCGCTATGAGACGGGACAATCAGCCCCAGCATTTT	CASAMRRDNQPQHF
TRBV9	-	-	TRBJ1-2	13	TGTGCCAGCAGACTCTCAGGGAGGGATGGCTACACCTTC	CASRLSGRDGYTF
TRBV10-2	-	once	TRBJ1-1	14	TGCGCCAGCAGTGAGGAAGGGAATAGCGCTGAAGCTTTCTTT	CASSEEGNSAEAFF
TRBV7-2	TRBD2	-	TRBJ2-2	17	TGTGCCAGCAGCTTAGTTCAGGGTAGCGGGAAGACCGGGGAGCTGTTTTTT	CASSLVQGSGKTGELFF
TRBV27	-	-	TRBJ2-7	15	TGTGCCAGCAGTGTGGGGCTCAACCCCTTTGAAGAGCAGTACTTC	CASSVGLNPFEEQYF
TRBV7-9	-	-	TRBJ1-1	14	TGTGCCAGCAGCTTTGACAGTTTGAACACTGAAGCTTTCTTT	CASSFDSLNTEAFF
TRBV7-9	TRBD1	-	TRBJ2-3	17	TGTGCCAGCAGCTTCGGAGGGGGACAGGGGACCACAGATACGCAGTATTTT	CASSFGGGQGTTDTQYF
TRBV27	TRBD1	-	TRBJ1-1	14	TGTGCCAGCAGTTTCCCAGGGGGCAAGGCTGAAGCTTTCTTT	CASSFPGGKAEAFF
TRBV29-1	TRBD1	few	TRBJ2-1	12	TGCAGCGGCGGACAGGGTATGTTCGAGCAGTTCTTC	CSGGQGMFEQFF
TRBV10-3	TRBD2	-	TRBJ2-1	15	TGTGCCATCAGTGAGGTAGCGGGGGCGGACAATGAGCAGTTCTTC	CAISEVAGADNEQFF
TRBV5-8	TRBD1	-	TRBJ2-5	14	TGTGCCAGCAGCTTGGAAGACAGGGGAGAGACCCAGTACTTC	CASSLEDRGETQYF
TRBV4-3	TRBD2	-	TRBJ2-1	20	TGCGCCAGCAGCCCGGAGAGAGGACTAGCGGGAGGGCTTTCCTACAATGAGCAGTTCTTC	CASSPERGLAGGLSYNEQFF
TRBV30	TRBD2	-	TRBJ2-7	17	TGTGCCTGGAGTGTCCTTGGGCTAGCGGGGGGGCGAGTCGAGCAGTACTTC	CAWSVLGLAGGRVEQYF
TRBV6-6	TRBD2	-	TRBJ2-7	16	TGTGCCAGCAGTTACTTGAAAGCGGGGGGGTCCTACGAGCAGTACTTC	CASSYLKAGGSYEQYF
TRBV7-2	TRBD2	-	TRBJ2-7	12	TGTGCCAGCAGCTTATTAGGGCGGGGGGTTAACTTC	CASSLLGRGVNF
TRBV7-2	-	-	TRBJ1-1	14	TGTGCCAGCAGCTTATCTACGTGGAACACTGAAGCTTTCTTT	CASSLSTWNTEAFF
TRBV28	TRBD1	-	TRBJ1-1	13	TGTGCCAGCAGAACAGGGGGCGCGGCTGAAGCTTTCTTT	CASRTGGAAEAFF
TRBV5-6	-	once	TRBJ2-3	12	TGTGCCAGCAGCCCCTCTACGAATACGCAGTATTTT	CASSPSTNTQYF
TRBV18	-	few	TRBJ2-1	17	TGTGCCAGCTCACCACCAAGGCTGACTAGATGGGCAAATGAGCAGTTCTTC	CASSPPRLTRWANEQFF
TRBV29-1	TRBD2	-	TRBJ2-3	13	TGCAGCGTTTATAGCGGGAGCGCAGATACGCAGTATTTT	CSVYSGSADTQYF
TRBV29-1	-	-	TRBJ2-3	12	TGCAGCGTTGTGTCGGGGGCAGATACGCAGTATTTT	CSVVSGADTQYF
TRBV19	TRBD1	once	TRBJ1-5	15	TGTGCCAGTAGAGATTCCGGGACAGATGATCAGCCCCAGCATTTT	CASRDSGTDDQPQHF
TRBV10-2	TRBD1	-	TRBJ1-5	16	TGCGCCAGCAGCCGCACCGGGACAGTCAGCAATCAGCCCCAGCATTTT	CASSRTGTVSNQPQHF
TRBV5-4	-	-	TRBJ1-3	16	TGTGCCAGCAGCCCCGGACAGCTTAGATCTGGAAACACCATATATTTT	CASSPGQLRSGNTIYF
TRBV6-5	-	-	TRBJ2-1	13	TGTGCCAGCAGTACTCCCCAGGGCGATGAGCAGTTCTTC	CASSTPQGDEQFF
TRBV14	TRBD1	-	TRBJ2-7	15	TGTGCCAGCAGCCAAGCTGGGACAGGGAGCTACGAGCAGTACTTC	CASSQAGTGSYEQYF
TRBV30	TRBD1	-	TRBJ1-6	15	TGTGCCTGGAGGCCGATGGACAGGGTATATTCACCCCTCCACTTT	CAWRPMDRVYSPLHF
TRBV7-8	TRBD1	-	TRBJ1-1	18	TGTGCCAGCAGCTTAGCTCGAAGGAGACAGGGGTCGAACACTGAAGCTTTCTTT	CASSLARRRQGSNTEAFF
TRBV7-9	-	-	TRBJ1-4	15	TGTGCCAGCAGCCTTAAGGGAGGACCTAATGAAAAACTGTTTTTT	CASSLKGGPNEKLFF
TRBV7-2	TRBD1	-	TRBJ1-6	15	TGTGCCAGCAGCTTGACAGGGGGAGATAATTCACCCCTCCACTTT	CASSLTGGDNSPLHF
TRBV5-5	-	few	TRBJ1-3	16	TGTGCCAGCAGCTCGTTTGAAGGGGCGAAGGGAAACACCATATATTTT	CASSSFEGAKGNTIYF
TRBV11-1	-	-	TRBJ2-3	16	TGTGCCAGCAGCTTATCGACGGGAAAACGCACAGATACGCAGTATTTT	CASSLSTGKRTDTQYF
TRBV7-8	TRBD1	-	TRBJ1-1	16	TGTGCCAGCAGCTTAGCCTCGACAGGGAGGAGAACTGAAGCTTTCTTT	CASSLASTGRRTEAFF
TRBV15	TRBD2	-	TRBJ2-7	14	TGTGCCACCAGCGTCAGGCGGGGGTACTACGAGCAGTACTTC	CATSVRRGYYEQYF
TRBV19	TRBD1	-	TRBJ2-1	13	TGTGCCAGCAGGGACAGGGATTACAATGAGCAGTTCTTC	CASRDRDYNEQFF
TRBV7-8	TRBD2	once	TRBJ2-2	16	TGTGCCAGCAGCGCAACTAGCGGGCATTCCACCGGGGAGCTGTTTTTT	CASSATSGHSTGELFF